This T cell receptor (beta chain) originates from a study of response to subunit inactivated influenza vaccine. Findings of the study overall: New T cells are recruited in small numbers by each seasonal influenza vaccination, according to the authors' suggestion.

A single record per CDR3 protein comes from TCRdb applying MiXCR to the RT-PCR reads. Of roughly 760,000 distinct CDR3 sequences listed, around 21% are singletons. This clonotype turned up a few times. The antigen remains undetermined. Germline loops: CDR1 DFQATT, CDR2 SNEGSKA (reference sequence). The CDR3 has 17 amino acids. Unmatched junction bases numbered 9, after V lost 0 bases and J lost 2 bases. The TCR was taken from a man between 50 and 59 years old who received an inactivated influenza vaccine. V usage is TRBV20-1 and J usage is TRBJ2-7, with 11 positions matching TRBD2. The sequences come from PBMCs from blood, collected 5 to 6 days after vaccination. The CDR3 loop reads CSARDLTSGDLAYEQYF. CDR3 sequence (DNA): TGCAGTGCTAGAGATTTGACTAGCGGGGATTTAGCCTACGAGCAGTACTTC.